The clone carrying this T cell receptor (beta chain) was detected only a few times. Its target is not known. This sample stems from a study of beta chain features in type 1 diabetes. The germline V gene has CDR1 GTSNPN and CDR2 SVGIG (reference sequence). Between the trimmed V and J ends, which lost 7 bases and 8 bases, there was a span of 18 bases. The CDR3 consists of 13 residues. Via CD45RO/CCR7/CD25/CD127/CD95/CD27, cells of the CD4+ naive, central memory, regulatory and stem cell-like memory subsets were sorted. Isolated RNA was reverse transcribed in full, so expressed TCRB transcripts were sequenced. Only in-frame clones appear in the TCRdb table, and some are missing; sequencing was by immunoSEQ multiplex PCR. The data show 550,000 to 850,000 clones, with under 15% seen just once and approximately 0.021% held by the top ten. Study-level findings and limits: More deletions and fewer insertions at VDJ junctions were found in patients with type 1 diabetes. Among all four CD4+ subsets, Type 1 diabetes patients had TCRB CDR3s that were moderately but significantly shorter.

The TCR originated in a man between 18 and 29 years old with type 1 diabetes. The sequencing sample was made of naive CD4+ T cells from blood. This chain uses TRBV30 with TRBJ2-1; maybe TRBD2 (5 bases). The CDR3: CASVPGSGDEQFF. Here the CDR3 DNA reads TGTGCCTCCGTACCGGGATCCGGGGATGAGCAGTTCTTC.